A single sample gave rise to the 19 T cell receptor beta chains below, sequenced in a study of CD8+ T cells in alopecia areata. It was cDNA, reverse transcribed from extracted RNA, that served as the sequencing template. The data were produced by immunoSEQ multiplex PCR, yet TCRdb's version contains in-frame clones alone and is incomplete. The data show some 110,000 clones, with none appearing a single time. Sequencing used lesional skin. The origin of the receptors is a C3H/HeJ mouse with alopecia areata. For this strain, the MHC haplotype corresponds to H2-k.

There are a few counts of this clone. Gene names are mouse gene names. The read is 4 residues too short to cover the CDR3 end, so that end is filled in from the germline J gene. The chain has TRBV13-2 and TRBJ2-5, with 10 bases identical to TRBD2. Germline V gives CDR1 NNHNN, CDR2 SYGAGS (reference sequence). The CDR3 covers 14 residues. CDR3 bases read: TGTGCCAGCGGCTCACTGGGGGGGGAAGAC. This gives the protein CASGSLGGED. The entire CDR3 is CASGSLGGEDTQYF.

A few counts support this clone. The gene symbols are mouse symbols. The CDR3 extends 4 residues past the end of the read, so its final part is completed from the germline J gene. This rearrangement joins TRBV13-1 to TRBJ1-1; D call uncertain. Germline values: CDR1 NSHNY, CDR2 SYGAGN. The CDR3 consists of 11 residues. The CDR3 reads CASSDFQEVFF. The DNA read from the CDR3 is TGTGCCAGCAGTGATTTTCAA.

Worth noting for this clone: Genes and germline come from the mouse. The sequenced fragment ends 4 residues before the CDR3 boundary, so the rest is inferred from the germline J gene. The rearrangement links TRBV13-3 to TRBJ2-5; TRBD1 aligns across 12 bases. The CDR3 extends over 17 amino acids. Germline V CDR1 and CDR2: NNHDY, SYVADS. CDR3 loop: CASSDPWDRGQEDTQYF. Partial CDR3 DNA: TGTGCCAGCAGTGATCCCTGGGACAGGGGGCAGGAGGAC.

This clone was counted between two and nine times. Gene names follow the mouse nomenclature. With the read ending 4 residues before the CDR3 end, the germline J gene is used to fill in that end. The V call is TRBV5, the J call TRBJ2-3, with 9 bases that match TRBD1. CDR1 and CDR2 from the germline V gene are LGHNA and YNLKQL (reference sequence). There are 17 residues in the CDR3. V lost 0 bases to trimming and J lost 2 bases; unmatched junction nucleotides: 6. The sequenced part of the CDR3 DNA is TGTGCCAGCAGCCAAGAAAAATGGGACAGGGATGCAGAA. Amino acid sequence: CASSQEKWDRDAE. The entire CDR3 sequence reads CASSQEKWDRDAETLYF.

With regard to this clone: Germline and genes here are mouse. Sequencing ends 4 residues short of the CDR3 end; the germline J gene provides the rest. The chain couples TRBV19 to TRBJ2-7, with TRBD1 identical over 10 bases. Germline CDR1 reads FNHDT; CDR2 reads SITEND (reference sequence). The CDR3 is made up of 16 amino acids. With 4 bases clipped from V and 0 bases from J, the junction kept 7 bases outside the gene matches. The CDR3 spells CASSPLTGGRSYEQYF. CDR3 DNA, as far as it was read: TGTGCCAGCAGTCCCCTGACAGGGGGCCGCTCCTAT.

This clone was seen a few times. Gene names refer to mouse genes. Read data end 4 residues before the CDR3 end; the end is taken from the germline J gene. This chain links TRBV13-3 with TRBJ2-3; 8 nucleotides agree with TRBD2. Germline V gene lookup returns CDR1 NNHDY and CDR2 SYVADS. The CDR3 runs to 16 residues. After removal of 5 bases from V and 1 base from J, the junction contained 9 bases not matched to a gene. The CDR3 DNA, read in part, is TGTGCCAGCAGGAGCCTTGGGGGGGGTGGTGCAGAA. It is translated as CASRSLGGGGAE. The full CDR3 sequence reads CASRSLGGGGAETLYF.

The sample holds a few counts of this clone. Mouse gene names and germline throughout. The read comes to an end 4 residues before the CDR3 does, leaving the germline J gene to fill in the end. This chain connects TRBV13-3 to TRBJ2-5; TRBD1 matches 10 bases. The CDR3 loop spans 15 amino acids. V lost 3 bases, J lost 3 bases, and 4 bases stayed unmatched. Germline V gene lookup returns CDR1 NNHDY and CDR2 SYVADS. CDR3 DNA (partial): TGTGCCAGCAGTGGGACAGGGGGACGTCAAGAC. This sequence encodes CASSGTGGRQD. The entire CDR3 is CASSGTGGRQDTQYF.

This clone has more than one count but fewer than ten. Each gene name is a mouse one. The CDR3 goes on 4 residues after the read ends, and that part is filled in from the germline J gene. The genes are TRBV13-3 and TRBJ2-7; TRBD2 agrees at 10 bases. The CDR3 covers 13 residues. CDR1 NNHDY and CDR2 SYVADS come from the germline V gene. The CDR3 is CASAWGGADEQYF. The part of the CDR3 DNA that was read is TGTGCCAGCGCCTGGGGGGGCGCTGAT.

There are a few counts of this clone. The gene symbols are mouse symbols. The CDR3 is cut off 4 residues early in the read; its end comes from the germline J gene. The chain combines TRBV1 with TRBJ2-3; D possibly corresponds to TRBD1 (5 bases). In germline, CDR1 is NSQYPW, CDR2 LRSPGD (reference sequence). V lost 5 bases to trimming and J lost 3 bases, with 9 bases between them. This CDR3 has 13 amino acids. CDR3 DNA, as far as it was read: TGCACCTGCAGTCCGACAGAAGCAGAA. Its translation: CTCSPTEAE. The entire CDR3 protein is CTCSPTEAETLYF. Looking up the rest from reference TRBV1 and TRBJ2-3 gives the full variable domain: VTLLEQNPRWRLVPRGQAVNLRCILKNSQYPWMSWYQQDLQKQLQWLFTLRSPGDKEVKSLPGADYLATRVTDTELRLQVANMSQGRTLYCTCSPTEAETLYFGSGTRLTVL.

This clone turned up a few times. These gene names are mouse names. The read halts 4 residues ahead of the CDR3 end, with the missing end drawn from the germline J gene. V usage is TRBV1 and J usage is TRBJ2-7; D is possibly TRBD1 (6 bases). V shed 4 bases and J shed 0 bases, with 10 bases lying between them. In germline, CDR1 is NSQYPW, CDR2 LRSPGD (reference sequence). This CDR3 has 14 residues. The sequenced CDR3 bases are TGCACCTGCAGTGGACAGGCCTACTCCTAT. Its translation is CTCSGQAYSY. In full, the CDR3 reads CTCSGQAYSYEQYF. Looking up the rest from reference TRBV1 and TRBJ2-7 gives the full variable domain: VTLLEQNPRWRLVPRGQAVNLRCILKNSQYPWMSWYQQDLQKQLQWLFTLRSPGDKEVKSLPGADYLATRVTDTELRLQVANMSQGRTLYCTCSGQAYSYEQYFGPGTRLTVL.

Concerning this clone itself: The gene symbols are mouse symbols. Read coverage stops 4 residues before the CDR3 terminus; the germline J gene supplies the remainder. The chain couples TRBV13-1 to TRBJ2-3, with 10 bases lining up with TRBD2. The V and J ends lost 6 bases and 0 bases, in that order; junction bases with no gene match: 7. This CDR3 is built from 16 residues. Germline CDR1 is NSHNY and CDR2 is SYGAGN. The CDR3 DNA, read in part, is TGTGCCAGCAACTCACTGGGGGGGTCTAGTGCAGAA. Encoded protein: CASNSLGGSSAE. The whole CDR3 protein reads CASNSLGGSSAETLYF.

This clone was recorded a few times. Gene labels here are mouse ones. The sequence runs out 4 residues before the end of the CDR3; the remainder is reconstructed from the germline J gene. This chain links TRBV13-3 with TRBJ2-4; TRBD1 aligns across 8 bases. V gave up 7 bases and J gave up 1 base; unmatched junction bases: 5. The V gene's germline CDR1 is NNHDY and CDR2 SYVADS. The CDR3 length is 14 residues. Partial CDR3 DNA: TGTGCCAGCGCGGACAGGGAGGGTCAAAAC. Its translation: CASADREGQN. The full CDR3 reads CASADREGQNTLYF. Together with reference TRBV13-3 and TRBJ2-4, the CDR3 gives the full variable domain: EAAVTQSPRSKVAVTGGKVTLSCHQTNNHDYMYWYRQDTGHGLRLIHYSYVADSTEKGDIPDGYKASRPSQENFSLILELASLSQTAVYFCASADREGQNTLYFGAGTRLSVL.

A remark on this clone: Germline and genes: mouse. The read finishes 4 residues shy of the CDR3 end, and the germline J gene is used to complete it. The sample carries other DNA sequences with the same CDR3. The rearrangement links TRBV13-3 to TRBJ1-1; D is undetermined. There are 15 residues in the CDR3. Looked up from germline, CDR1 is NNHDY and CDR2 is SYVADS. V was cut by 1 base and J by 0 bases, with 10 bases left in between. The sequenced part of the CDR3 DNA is TGTGCCAGCAGTGATACTGGGAGGGCAAACACA. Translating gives CASSDTGRANT. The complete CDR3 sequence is CASSDTGRANTEVFF.

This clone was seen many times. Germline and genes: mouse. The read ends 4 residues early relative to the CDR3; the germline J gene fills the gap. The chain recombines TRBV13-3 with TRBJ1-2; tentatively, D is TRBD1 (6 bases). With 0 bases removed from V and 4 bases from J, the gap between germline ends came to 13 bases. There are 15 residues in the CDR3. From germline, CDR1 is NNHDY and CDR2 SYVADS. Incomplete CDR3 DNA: TGTGCCAGCAGTGATGCAAACAGGGAGGGCTCC. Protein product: CASSDANREGS. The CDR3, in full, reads CASSDANREGSDYTF.

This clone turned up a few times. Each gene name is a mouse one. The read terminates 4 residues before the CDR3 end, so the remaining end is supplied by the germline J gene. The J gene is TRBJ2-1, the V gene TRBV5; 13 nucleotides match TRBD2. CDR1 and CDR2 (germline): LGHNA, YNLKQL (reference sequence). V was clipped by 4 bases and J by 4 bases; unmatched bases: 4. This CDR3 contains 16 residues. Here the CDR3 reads CASSLGTGGDYAEQFF. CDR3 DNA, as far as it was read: TGTGCCAGCAGCCTCGGGACTGGGGGGGATTATGCT.

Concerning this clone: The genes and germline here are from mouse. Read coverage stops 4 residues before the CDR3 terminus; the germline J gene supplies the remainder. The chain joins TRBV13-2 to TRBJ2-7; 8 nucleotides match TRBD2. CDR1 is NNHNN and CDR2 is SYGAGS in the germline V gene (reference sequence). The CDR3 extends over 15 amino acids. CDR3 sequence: CASGDAPGGRYEQYF. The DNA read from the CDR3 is TGTGCCAGCGGTGATGCACCTGGGGGGCGTTAT.

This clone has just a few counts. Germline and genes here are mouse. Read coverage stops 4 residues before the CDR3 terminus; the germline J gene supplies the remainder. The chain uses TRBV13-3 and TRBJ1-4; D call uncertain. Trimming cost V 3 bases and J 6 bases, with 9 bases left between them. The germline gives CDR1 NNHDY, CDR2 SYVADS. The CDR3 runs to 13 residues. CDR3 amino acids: CASSVYGDERLFF. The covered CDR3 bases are TGTGCCAGCAGTGTATATGGGGACGAA.

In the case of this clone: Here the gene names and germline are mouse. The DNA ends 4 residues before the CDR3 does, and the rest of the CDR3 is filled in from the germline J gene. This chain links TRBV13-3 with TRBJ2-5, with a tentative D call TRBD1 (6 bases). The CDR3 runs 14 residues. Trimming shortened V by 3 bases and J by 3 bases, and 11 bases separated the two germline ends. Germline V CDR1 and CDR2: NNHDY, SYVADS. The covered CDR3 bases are TGTGCCAGCAGTGCCGGGACAATACAAGAC. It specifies CASSAGTIQD. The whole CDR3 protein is CASSAGTIQDTQYF.

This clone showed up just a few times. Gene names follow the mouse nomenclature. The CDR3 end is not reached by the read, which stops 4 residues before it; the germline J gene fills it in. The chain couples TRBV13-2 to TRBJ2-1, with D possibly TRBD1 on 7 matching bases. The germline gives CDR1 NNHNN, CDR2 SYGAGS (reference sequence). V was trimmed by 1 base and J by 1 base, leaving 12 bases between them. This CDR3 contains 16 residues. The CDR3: CASGDLAGGNYAEQFF. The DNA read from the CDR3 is TGTGCCAGCGGTGATCTCGCAGGGGGGAACTATGCT.